The sequence of this T cell receptor beta chain was determined in a study of T cell responses to AZD1222 COVID-19 vaccine. Regarding the study as a whole: Elevations in Spike-specific TCR breadth and depth followed administration of two AZD1222 doses.

Of note for this clone: Its specificity is not known.

The V and J ends lost 2 bases and 0 bases respectively, with 10 bases between them. CDR3 length: 14 residues. Germline V gene sequence: CDR1 SQVTM, CDR2 ANQGSEA. Using immunoSEQ multiplex PCR, the repertoire was profiled, and TCRdb retains in-frame clones only, with some absent. In the table there are tens of thousands of clones, 80% to 90% of which are singletons. The chain uses TRBV29-1 and TRBJ1-2; no reliable D call. The sequence came from an adult who received the AZD1222 COVID-19 vaccine. This material consisted of peripheral blood, taken 28 days after the second AZD1222 dose. CDR3 region: CSVEPSTANYGYTF. The CDR3 DNA sequence: TGCAGCGTTGAACCCAGCACAGCTAACTATGGCTACACCTTC. Full variable domain (rest looked up from reference TRBV29-1 and TRBJ1-2): SAVISQKPSRDICQRGTSLTIQCQVDSQVTMMFWYRQQPGQSLTLIATANQGSEATYESGFVIDKFPISRPNLTFSTLTVSNMSPEDSSIYLCSVEPSTANYGYTFGSGTRLTVV.